This entry is about one T cell receptor beta chain. Its matching antigen is unknown. Trimming pared 3 bases from V and 4 bases from J, leaving 13 bases between. This CDR3 has 15 residues. Germline CDR1 and CDR2: MNHEY and SMNVEV (reference sequence). This record belongs to a study of cytomegalovirus exposure and HLA in healthy donors. The PCR employed 60 Vbeta primers together with 13 Jbeta primers. The data were produced by immunoSEQ multiplex PCR, yet TCRdb's version contains in-frame clones alone and is incomplete. The sample has roughly 90,000 clones; less than 85% are singletons. Study observations and caveats: CMV serostatus alone was available as immune exposure information.

The source material was PBMCs. This TCR was sampled from a man younger than 30 in good health and CMV-seronegative. The V gene is TRBV27, the J gene TRBJ1-3, with D tentatively TRBD1 (5 bases). CDR3 region: CASSLGQGGGNTIYF. The CDR3 nucleotides are TGTGCCAGCAGTTTGGGCCAGGGAGGGGGAAACACCATATATTTT.